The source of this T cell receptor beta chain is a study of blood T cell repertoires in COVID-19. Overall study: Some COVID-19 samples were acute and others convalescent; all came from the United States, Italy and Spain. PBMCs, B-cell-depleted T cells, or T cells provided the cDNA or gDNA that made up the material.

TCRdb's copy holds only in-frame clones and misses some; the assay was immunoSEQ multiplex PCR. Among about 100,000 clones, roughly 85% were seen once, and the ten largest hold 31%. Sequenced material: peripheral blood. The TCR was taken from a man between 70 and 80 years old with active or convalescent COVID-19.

The CDR3 DNA is TGTGCCAGCAGCTTGGAGGGACAGGGGAAAACTGGGGCCAACGTCCTGACTTTC. It codes for CASSLEGQGKTGANVLTF. The chain uses TRBV5-5 and TRBJ2-6; 10 bases are shared with TRBD1. The V and J ends lost 0 bases and 2 bases, in that order; junction bases with no gene match: 5. This CDR3 comprises 18 residues. Germline CDR1 and CDR2: SGHKS and YYEKEE (reference sequence).